This TCR beta chain was captured by sequencing in a study of blood T cell repertoires in COVID-19 (TCRdb year 2020). Concerning the study at large: Samples from collaborators originated in the United States, Italy and Spain and spanned both the acute and convalescent phases of COVID-19. A freely available public database, intended as a resource for researchers studying the immune response to SARS-CoV-2, is where the repertoires were released. Sample metadata almost always included a de-identified subject ID, COVID-19 status, age in years and sex. The prospective study material was composed of cDNA or gDNA derived from T cells, B-cell-depleted T cells, or PBMCs. Samples came from the ongoing ImmuneRACE study (first 160 participants) plus 1,254 subjects from 6 global collaborators. Subjects who had been exposed to COVID-19, were actively infected with it, or had recovered from it provided the deeply sampled blood TCRbeta repertoires that made up the dataset. Where available, HLA class I and class II types were obtained from metadata supplied by the sample provider rather than from assay-based typing.

Findings and caveats that apply to the study as a whole: The amount of clinical and demographic metadata varied by source and participant and was provided uncurated.

Worth noting for this clone: Its antigen has not been determined. No much larger clone exists at a distance of one base, and base qualities are not known.

Collaborating institutions collected whole blood in K2EDTA tubes following their own protocols. For TCRbeta analysis, collaborator samples were shipped as frozen whole blood, as isolated PBMCs, or as DNA extracted from either sample type. The immunoSEQ Assay, a bias-controlled multiplex PCR, was used to amplify TCRbeta CDR3 regions from genomic DNA. The study's processing was this. The number of nucleated cells in each sample was estimated from the amplification of reference gene primers within the assay. To quantify the absolute abundance of each unique TCRbeta CDR3 rearrangement, sequence reads were collapsed and filtered. For each sample, productive Simpson clonality was calculated by taking the square root of Simpson's diversity index across productive rearrangements. The immuneACCESS repertoire file appears here via TCRdb, limited to in-frame rearrangements. These files lack a portion of the clones; in checked studies, under half of the deficit traces to unresolved V genes, and the cause of the others is not known. The DNA was the basis for D and trimming; V, J and clone size are from that table. This sample is represented by 200,000 to 250,000 clones; 86% of them were singletons. Roughly 6.3% of the sample is held by the ten biggest clonotypes.

V and J are trimmed by 5 bases and 3 bases, and the gene matches miss 6 bases of the junction. In the germline V gene, CDR1 corresponds to SGHNT and CDR2 to YENEEA. CDR3 length: 14 amino acids, cysteine to phenylalanine. Only the CDR3 DNA stays, 42 bases, in frame from base 1. The sequence derives from a man aged 55 to 70 with acute or convalescent COVID-19. The V and J genes are TRBV11-3 and TRBJ2-7, and TRBD2 aligns with 8 junction nucleotides. The material sequenced was peripheral blood. The bases are TGTGCCAGCAGCCTCGCCGGGACTAGCTACGAGCAGTACTTC. Protein translation: CASSLAGTSYEQYF.